This T cell receptor beta chain emerged from a study of early T cells in non-severe SARS-CoV-2 infection. The overall study: Chains were not paired, and sequencing was done on bulk RNA from unsorted whole blood.

The study, taken as a whole, reports: Matching against VDJdb likely underestimated virus-specific expansions, favoring anti-spike CD8.

TCRdb called the 5' RACE reads again in MiXCR, with one record for every CDR3 protein. The sample includes some 40,000 distinct CDR3 sequences, roughly 5.4% of them seen just once. CDR1 is SQVTM and CDR2 is ANQGSEA in the germline V gene. Trimming at V came to 8 bases and at J to 4 bases, leaving 10 bases not matched to a gene. CDR3 length: 13 residues. Ten or more counts support this clonotype. The antigen is undetermined. The source material was whole blood. This rearrangement joins TRBV29-1 to TRBJ1-1, with 7 bases identical to TRBD1. The sequence was collected from an adult who was a healthcare worker with PCR-confirmed SARS-CoV-2 infection or an uninfected control (not recorded which). In nucleotides, the CDR3 is TGCAGCCTCGAAAGGGGGCCGGGCACTGAAGCTTTCTTT. Translation: CSLERGPGTEAFF. The variable domain in full, with the rest retrieved from reference TRBV29-1 and TRBJ1-1, is SAVISQKPSRDICQRGTSLTIQCQVDSQVTMMFWYRQQPGQSLTLIATANQGSEATYESGFVIDKFPISRPNLTFSTLTVSNMSPEDSSIYLCSLERGPGTEAFFGQGTRLTVV.